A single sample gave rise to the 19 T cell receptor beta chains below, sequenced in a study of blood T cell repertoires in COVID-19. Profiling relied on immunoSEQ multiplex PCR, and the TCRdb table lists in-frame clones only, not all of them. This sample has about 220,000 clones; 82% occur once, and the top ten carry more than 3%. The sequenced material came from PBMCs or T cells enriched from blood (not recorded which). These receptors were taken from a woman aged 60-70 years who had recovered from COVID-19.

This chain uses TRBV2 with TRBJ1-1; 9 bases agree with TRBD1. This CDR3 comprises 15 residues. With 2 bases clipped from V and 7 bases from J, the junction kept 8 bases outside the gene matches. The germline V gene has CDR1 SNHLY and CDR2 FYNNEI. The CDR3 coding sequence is TGTGCCAGCAGTGAAAGCGCGAGGACAGGGGTTGAAGCTTTCTTT. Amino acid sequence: CASSESARTGVEAFF.

CDR3 protein: CAWSVAGDLEQYF. CDR3 DNA: TGTGCCTGGAGTGTAGCGGGAGATCTCGAGCAGTACTTC. This chain connects TRBV30 to TRBJ2-7, with 8 bases aligning to TRBD2. Germline V gene sequence: CDR1 GTSNPN, CDR2 SVGIG (reference sequence). The V gene end was trimmed by 0 bases and the J gene end by 6 bases; junction bases not matched to a gene: 4. The CDR3 length is 13 residues.

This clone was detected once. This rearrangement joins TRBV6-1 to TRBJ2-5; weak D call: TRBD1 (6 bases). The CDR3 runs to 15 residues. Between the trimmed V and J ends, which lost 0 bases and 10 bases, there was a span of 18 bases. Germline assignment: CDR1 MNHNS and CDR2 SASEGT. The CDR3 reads CASSEAAGAVGDQYF. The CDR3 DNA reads TGTGCCAGCAGTGAAGCTGCAGGGGCAGTAGGGGACCAGTACTTC.

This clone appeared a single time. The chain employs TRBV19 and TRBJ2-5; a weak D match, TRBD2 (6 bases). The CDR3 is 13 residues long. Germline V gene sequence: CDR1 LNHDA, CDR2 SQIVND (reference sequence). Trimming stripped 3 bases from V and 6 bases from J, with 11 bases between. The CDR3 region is CASSIGGVKTQYF. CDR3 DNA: TGTGCCAGTAGTATCGGCGGGGTAAAGACCCAGTACTTC.

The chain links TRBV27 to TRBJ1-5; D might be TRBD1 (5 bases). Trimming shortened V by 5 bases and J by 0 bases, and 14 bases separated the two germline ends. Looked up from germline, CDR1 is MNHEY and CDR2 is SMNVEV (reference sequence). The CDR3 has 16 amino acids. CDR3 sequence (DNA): TGTGCCAGCAGTACCTCCCAGGGCCCTAGCAATCAGCCCCAGCATTTT. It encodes CASSTSQGPSNQPQHF.

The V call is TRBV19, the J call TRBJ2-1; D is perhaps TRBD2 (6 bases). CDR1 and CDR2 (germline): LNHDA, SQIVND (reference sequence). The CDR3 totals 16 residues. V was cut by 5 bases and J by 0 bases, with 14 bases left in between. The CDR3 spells CASSHSAGSSYNEQFF. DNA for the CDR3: TGTGCCAGTAGTCATTCGGCGGGGAGCTCCTACAATGAGCAGTTCTTC.

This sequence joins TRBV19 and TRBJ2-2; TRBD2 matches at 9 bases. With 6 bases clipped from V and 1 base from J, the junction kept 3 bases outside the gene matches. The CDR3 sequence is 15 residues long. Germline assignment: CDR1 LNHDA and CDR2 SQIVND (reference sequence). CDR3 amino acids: CASRTSGRNTGELFF. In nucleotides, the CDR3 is TGTGCCAGTAGGACTAGCGGCAGGAACACCGGGGAGCTGTTTTTT. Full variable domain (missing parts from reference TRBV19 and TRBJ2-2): DGGITQSPKYLFRKEGQNVTLSCEQNLNHDAMYWYRQDPGQGLRLIYYSQIVNDFQKGDIAEGYSVSREKKESFPLTVTSAQKNPTAFYLCASRTSGRNTGELFFGEGSRLTVL.

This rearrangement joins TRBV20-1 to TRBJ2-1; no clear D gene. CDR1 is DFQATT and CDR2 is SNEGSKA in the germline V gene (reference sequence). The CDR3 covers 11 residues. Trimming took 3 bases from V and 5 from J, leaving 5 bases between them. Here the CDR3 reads CSARSDNEQFF. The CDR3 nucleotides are TGCAGTGCTAGGTCGGACAATGAGCAGTTCTTC.

CDR3 in amino acids: CASILTGTGSYNEQFF. The CDR3 DNA reads TGTGCCAGCATCTTAACCGGGACAGGGAGTTACAATGAGCAGTTCTTC. The chain links TRBV5-4 to TRBJ2-1, with 9 bases that match TRBD1. V gave up 6 bases and J gave up 4 bases; unmatched junction bases: 11. The CDR3 sequence is 16 residues long. Germline CDR1 reads SGHNT; CDR2 reads YYREEE (reference sequence).

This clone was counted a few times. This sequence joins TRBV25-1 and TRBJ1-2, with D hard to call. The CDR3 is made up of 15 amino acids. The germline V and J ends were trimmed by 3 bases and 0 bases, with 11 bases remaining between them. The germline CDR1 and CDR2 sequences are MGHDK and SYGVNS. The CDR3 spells CASSDPSQSNYGYTF. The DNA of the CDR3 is TGTGCCAGCAGTGACCCTTCCCAGTCTAACTATGGCTACACCTTC.

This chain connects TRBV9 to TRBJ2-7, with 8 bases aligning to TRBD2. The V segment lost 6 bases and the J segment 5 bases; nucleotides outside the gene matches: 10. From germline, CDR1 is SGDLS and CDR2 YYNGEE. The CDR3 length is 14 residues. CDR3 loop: CASTPGGVINEQYF. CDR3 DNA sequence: TGTGCCAGCACCCCGGGGGGGGTAATCAACGAGCAGTACTTC.

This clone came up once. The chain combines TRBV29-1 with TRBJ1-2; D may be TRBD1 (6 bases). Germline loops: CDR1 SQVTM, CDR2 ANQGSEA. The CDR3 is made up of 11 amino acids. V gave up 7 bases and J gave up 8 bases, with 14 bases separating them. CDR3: CSASDTGGYTF. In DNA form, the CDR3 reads TGCAGCGCCTCCGATACAGGGGGCTACACCTTC.

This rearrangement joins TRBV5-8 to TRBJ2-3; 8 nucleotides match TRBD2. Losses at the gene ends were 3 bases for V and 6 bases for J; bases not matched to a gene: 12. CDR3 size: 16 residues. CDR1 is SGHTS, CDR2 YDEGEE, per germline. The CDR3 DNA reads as TGTGCCAGCAGCTGGCTGACTAGCGACACATCGGATACGCAGTATTTT. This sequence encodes CASSWLTSDTSDTQYF.

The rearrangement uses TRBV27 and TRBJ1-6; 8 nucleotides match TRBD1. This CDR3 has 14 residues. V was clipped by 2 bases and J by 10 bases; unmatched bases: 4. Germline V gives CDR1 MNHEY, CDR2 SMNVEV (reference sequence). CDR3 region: CASSLRTGQSPLHF. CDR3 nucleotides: TGTGCCAGCAGTTTAAGGACAGGGCAGTCACCCCTCCACTTT.

The CDR3 DNA reads TGTGCCAGCTCGAGAATTGGGACATACGAGCAGTACTTC. Its translation is CASSRIGTYEQYF. The gene calls are TRBV18 and TRBJ2-7, with a weak D call TRBD1 (6 bases). V dropped 6 bases and J dropped 4 bases, with 13 bases sitting between them. The CDR3 contains 13 residues. Germline V gene sequence: CDR1 KGHSH, CDR2 LQKENI.

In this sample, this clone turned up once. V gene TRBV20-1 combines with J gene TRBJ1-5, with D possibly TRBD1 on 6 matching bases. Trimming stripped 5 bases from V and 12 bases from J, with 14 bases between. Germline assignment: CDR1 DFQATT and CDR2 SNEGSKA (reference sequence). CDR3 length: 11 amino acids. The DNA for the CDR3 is TGCAGTGCTTACGAAACAGGGCTCCAGCATTTT. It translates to CSAYETGLQHF.

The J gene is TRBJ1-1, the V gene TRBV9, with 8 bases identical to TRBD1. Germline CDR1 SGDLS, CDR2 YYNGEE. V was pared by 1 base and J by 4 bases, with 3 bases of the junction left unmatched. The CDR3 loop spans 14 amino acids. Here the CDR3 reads CASSVQGATTEAFF. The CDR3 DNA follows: TGTGCCAGCAGCGTACAGGGGGCTACCACTGAAGCTTTCTTT.

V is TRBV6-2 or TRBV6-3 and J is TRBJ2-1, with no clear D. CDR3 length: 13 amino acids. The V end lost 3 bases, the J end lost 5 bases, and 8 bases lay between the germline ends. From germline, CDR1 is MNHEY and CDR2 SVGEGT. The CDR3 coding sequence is TGTGCCAGCAGTTATTCACTTCACAATGAGCAGTTCTTC. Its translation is CASSYSLHNEQFF.

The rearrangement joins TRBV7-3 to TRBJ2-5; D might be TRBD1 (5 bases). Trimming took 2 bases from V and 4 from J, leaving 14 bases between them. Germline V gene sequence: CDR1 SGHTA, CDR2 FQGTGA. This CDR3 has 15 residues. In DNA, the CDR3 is TGTGCCAGCAGCTTACAGGGATTAGTAACAGAGACCCAGTACTTC. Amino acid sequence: CASSLQGLVTETQYF.